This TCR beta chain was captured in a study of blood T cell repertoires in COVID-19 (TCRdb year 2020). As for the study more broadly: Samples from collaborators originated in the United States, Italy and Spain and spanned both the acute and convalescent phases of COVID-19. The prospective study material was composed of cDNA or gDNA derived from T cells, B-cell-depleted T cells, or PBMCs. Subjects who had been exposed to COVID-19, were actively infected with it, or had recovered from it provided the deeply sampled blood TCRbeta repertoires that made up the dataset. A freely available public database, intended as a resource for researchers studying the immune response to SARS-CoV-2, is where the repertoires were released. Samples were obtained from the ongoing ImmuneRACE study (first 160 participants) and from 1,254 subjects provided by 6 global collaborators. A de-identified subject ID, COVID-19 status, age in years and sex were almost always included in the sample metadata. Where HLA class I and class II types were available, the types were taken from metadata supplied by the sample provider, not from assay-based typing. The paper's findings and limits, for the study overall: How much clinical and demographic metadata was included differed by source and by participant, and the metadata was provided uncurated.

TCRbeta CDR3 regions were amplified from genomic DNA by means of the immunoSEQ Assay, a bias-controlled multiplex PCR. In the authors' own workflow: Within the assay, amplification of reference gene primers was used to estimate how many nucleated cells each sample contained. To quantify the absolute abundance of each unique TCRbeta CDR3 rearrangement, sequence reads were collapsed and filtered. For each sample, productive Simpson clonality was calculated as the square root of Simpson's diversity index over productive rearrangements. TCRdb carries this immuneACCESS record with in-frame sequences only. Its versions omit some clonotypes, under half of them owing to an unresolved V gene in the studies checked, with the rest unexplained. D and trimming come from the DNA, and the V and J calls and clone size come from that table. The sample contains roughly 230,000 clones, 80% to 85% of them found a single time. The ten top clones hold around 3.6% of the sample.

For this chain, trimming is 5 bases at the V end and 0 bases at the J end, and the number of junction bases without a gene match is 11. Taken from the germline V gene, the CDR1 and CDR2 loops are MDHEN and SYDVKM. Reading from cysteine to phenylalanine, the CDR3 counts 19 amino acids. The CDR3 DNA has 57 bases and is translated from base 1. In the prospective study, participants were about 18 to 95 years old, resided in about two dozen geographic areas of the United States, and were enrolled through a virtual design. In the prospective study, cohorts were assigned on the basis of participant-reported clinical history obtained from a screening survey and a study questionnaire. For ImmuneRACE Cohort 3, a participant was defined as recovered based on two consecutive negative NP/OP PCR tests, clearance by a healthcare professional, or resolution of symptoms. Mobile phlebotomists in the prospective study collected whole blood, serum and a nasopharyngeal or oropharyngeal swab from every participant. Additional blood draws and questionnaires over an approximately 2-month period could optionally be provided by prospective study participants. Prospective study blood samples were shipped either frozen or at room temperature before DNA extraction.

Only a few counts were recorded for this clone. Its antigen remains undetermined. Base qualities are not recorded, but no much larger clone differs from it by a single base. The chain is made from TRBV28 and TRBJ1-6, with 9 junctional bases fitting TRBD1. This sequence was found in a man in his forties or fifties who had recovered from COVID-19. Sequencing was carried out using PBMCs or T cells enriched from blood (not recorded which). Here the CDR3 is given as CASSTTGGWDGSYNSPLHF. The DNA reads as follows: TGTGCCAGCAGTACCACAGGGGGCTGGGATGGCTCCTATAATTCACCCCTCCACTTT.